These 24 T cell receptor beta chains came from one sample sequenced in a study of OX40 agonist ivuxolimab in advanced cancers. TCRdb's copy holds only in-frame clones and misses some; the assay was immunoSEQ multiplex PCR. The profile shows tens of thousands of clones, about nine tenths of them singletons. The sequencing used CD4+ or CD8+ T cells sorted from blood, collected in a trial of the OX40 agonist ivuxolimab. All receptors come from an adult with an advanced solid tumor such as melanoma, head and neck, liver or kidney cancer.

This chain joins TRBV19 and TRBJ1-3; TRBD1 aligns across 11 bases. The CDR3 covers 14 residues. Losses at the gene ends were 8 bases for V and 2 bases for J; bases not matched to a gene: 2. CDR1 and CDR2 (germline): LNHDA, SQIVND (reference sequence). The CDR3 sequence: CASLGQGAGNTIYF. The CDR3 coding sequence is TGTGCCAGTTTGGGACAGGGGGCTGGAAACACCATATATTTT.

This clone was seen just once. The chain is built from TRBV4-3 and TRBJ1-1; D not resolved. Deletions cut 1 base from V and 4 bases from J, with 19 bases between. Germline V gene sequence: CDR1 LGHNA, CDR2 YSLEER. The CDR3 runs to 17 residues. The CDR3 DNA reads as TGCGCCAGCAGCCAAGGTCTGAGGAGCAGGCCCTCCACTGAAGCTTTCTTT. Encoded protein: CASSQGLRSRPSTEAFF.

The CDR3 nucleotides read TGCGCCAGCGGAGACCTACAGGGAAACACTGAAGCTTTCTTT. Its translation is CASGDLQGNTEAFF. V is TRBV5-1 and J is TRBJ1-1; D is possibly TRBD1 (6 bases). CDR3 length: 14 amino acids. Trimming shortened V by 7 bases and J by 2 bases, and 15 bases separated the two germline ends. Germline CDR1 and CDR2: SGHRS and YFSETQ.

V is TRBV5-4 and J is TRBJ2-1; 10 bases line up with TRBD1. Germline-derived CDR1 and CDR2 are SGHNT and YYREEE (reference sequence). The CDR3 runs to 17 residues. After removal of 2 bases from V and 10 bases from J, the junction contained 15 bases not matched to a gene. DNA of the CDR3: TGTGCCAGCAGCTTCGCGACAGGGGGCGCGGACTGGGGGGAGCAGTTCTTC. Protein sequence: CASSFATGGADWGEQFF.

This clone was picked up a small number of times. The genes are TRBV4-1 and TRBJ2-7, with D uncertain. V was pared by 2 bases and J by 2 bases, with 16 bases between. Germline V gene data show CDR1 as MGHRA and CDR2 as YSYEKL. The length of the CDR3 is 16 residues. Written as DNA, the CDR3 is TGCGCCAGCAGCCAATTCGCTCGAACCGCCGCCTACGAGCAGTACTTC. Translation: CASSQFARTAAYEQYF.

The genes are TRBV7-2 and TRBJ2-7; TRBD1 aligns across 9 bases. The CDR3 has 15 residues. Germline V gene lookup returns CDR1 SGHTA and CDR2 FQGNSA. J lost 4 bases, V lost 4 bases, and 8 bases had no gene match. CDR3 residues: CASSYGTGSGYEQYF. The CDR3 DNA sequence: TGTGCCAGCAGCTACGGGACAGGGTCCGGGTACGAGCAGTACTTC.

The chain couples TRBV5-1 to TRBJ2-6; TRBD2 is a possible D gene (5 bases). CDR3 length: 15 amino acids. V lost 0 bases and J 3 bases, leaving 7 bases between the germline ends. Germline V gives CDR1 SGHRS, CDR2 YFSETQ. Written as DNA, the CDR3 is TGCGCCAGCAGCTTGGCGGGATTTGGGGCCAACGTCCTGACTTTC. Amino acids: CASSLAGFGANVLTF. Filled out from reference TRBV5-1 and TRBJ2-6, the complete variable domain reads KAGVTQTPRYLIKTRGQQVTLSCSPISGHRSVSWYQQTPGQGLQFLFEYFSETQRNKGNFPGRFSGRQFSNSRSEMNVSTLELGDSALYLCASSLAGFGANVLTFGAGSRLTVL.

A single count supports this clone. V usage is TRBV19 and J usage is TRBJ2-4; D unclear. Germline lookup yields CDR1 LNHDA and CDR2 SQIVND (reference sequence). This CDR3 is 16 amino acids long. V dropped 1 base and J dropped 2 bases, with 12 bases sitting between them. CDR3 sequence: CASSIGERGSKNIQYF. As DNA, the CDR3 is TGTGCCAGTAGTATAGGCGAGCGTGGATCCAAAAACATTCAGTACTTC.

The rearrangement uses TRBV4-1 and TRBJ2-1; D is possibly TRBD2 (6 bases). This CDR3 is 16 amino acids long. Looked up from germline, CDR1 is MGHRA and CDR2 is YSYEKL. V was cut by 1 base and J by 0 bases, with 10 bases left in between. CDR3 nucleotide sequence: TGCGCCAGCAGCCAAGCCGTAGCGGTCTCCTACAATGAGCAGTTCTTC. This translates into CASSQAVAVSYNEQFF.

The chain joins TRBV5-5 to TRBJ1-4; a weak D match, TRBD1 (5 bases). Germline CDR1 is SGHKS and CDR2 is YYEKEE (reference sequence). V gave up 0 bases and J gave up 8 bases, with 11 bases separating them. The CDR3 has 14 amino acids. CDR3 nucleotide sequence: TGTGCCAGCAGCTTGGAGGGGAAATGGGAAAAACTGTTTTTT. This codes for CASSLEGKWEKLFF.

The chain joins TRBV7-9 to TRBJ2-5; D not certain. CDR3 size: 11 residues. The V end was cut by 4 bases, the J end by 1 base, with 1 base between. From germline, CDR1 is SEHNR and CDR2 FQNEAQ (reference sequence). The CDR3, as DNA: TGTGCCAGCAGCTCCCAAGAGACCCAGTACTTC. This gives the protein CASSSQETQYF.

The genes are TRBV27 and TRBJ2-4; D uncertain. Germline CDR1 MNHEY, CDR2 SMNVEV (reference sequence). The length of the CDR3 is 13 residues. Trimming cost V 2 bases and J 0 bases, with 2 bases left between them. The CDR3 loop is CASSLIAKNIQYF. Here the CDR3 DNA reads TGTGCCAGCAGTTTAATAGCCAAAAACATTCAGTACTTC.

V and J are TRBV30 and TRBJ2-3; 9 nucleotides line up with TRBD2. There are 14 residues in the CDR3. The germline CDR1 and CDR2 sequences are GTSNPN and SVGIG (reference sequence). V trimming: 1 base; J trimming: 3 bases; junction bases outside the gene matches: 2. The CDR3 sequence is CAWSGGRGTDTQYF. As DNA, the CDR3 is TGTGCCTGGAGTGGCGGGAGGGGGACAGATACGCAGTATTTT.

The chain combines TRBV5-4 with TRBJ2-1; 7 nucleotides line up with TRBD1. This CDR3 has 13 amino acids. Trimming cost V 4 bases and J 8 bases; bases outside gene matches: 6. Germline CDR1 and CDR2: SGHNT and YYREEE (reference sequence). The CDR3: CASSVDRDDEQFF. The CDR3 nucleotides read TGTGCCAGCAGCGTTGACAGGGACGATGAGCAGTTCTTC.

The V gene is TRBV6-6, the J gene TRBJ2-3, with no clear D. V was clipped by 8 bases and J by 0 bases, with 12 bases between them. This CDR3 region has 14 residues. Germline V gene sequence: CDR1 MNHNY, CDR2 SVGAGI (reference sequence). The CDR3 is CASLAVWSTDTQYF. DNA for the CDR3: TGTGCCAGCCTCGCGGTCTGGAGCACAGATACGCAGTATTTT.

V gene TRBV6-5 combines with J gene TRBJ1-6; 9 bases map to TRBD1. This CDR3 region has 14 residues. Losses at the gene ends were 7 bases for V and 5 bases for J; bases not matched to a gene: 3. Per the germline V gene, CDR1 is MNHEY and CDR2 is SVGAGI. DNA of the CDR3: TGTGCCAGCAAGGGACAGGGCAATAATTCACCCCTCCACTTT. Translation: CASKGQGNNSPLHF.

This clone was counted a single time. This chain connects TRBV19 to TRBJ2-7; TRBD2 aligns across 10 bases. The germline V gene encodes CDR1 LNHDA and CDR2 SQIVND (reference sequence). Trimming removed 4 bases from V and 2 bases from J; junction bases left unmatched: 5. The CDR3 contains 15 residues. The CDR3 DNA follows: TGTGCCAGTAGTACGGGGACTAGCGAAACCTACGAGCAGTACTTC. Translation gives CASSTGTSETYEQYF.

The chain recombines TRBV25-1 with TRBJ2-7; D uncertain. CDR1 is MGHDK, CDR2 SYGVNS, per germline. The CDR3 contains 13 residues. V lost 4 bases, J lost 4 bases, and 11 bases lay in between. The CDR3 spells CASSARPEYEQYF. The CDR3 coding sequence is TGTGCCAGCAGTGCACGCCCGGAATACGAGCAGTACTTC.

The CDR3 loop is CASSPGAEDEQYF. The CDR3 nucleotides read TGTGCCAGCAGCCCCGGAGCGGAAGACGAGCAGTACTTC. The chain couples TRBV28 to TRBJ2-7, with D perhaps matching TRBD2 (5 bases). V lost 6 bases to trimming and J lost 5 bases, with 14 bases between them. Germline loops: CDR1 MDHEN, CDR2 SYDVKM. The CDR3 loop spans 13 amino acids.

The gene calls are TRBV6-6 and TRBJ2-7; D gene ambiguous. Germline V gene sequence: CDR1 MNHNY, CDR2 SVGAGI (reference sequence). The V end lost 5 bases, the J end lost 1 base, and 3 bases lay between the germline ends. CDR3 size: 11 residues. The CDR3 DNA is TGTGCCAGCAGTCCGTCCTACGAGCAGTACTTC. Translation: CASSPSYEQYF.

This chain connects TRBV6-1 to TRBJ1-1; 9 nucleotides agree with TRBD1. The CDR3 is made up of 14 amino acids. Germline-derived CDR1 and CDR2 are MNHNS and SASEGT. Losses at the gene ends were 7 bases for V and 3 bases for J; bases not matched to a gene: 6. The CDR3 region has the DNA TGTGCCAGCAAGAGCCGGGACAGGGACACTGAAGCTTTCTTT. Translated, it gives CASKSRDRDTEAFF.

This chain connects TRBV5-1 to TRBJ1-4; 10 positions agree with TRBD1. CDR1 is SGHRS and CDR2 is YFSETQ in the germline V gene. The V and J ends lost 0 bases and 8 bases, in that order; junction bases with no gene match: 7. The CDR3 totals 16 residues. CDR3 sequence (DNA): TGCGCCAGCAGCTTGGGAGACAGGGGGCGCGGGGAAAAACTGTTTTTT. Translated: CASSLGDRGRGEKLFF. The whole variable domain, filled in from reference TRBV5-1 and TRBJ1-4, reads KAGVTQTPRYLIKTRGQQVTLSCSPISGHRSVSWYQQTPGQGLQFLFEYFSETQRNKGNFPGRFSGRQFSNSRSEMNVSTLELGDSALYLCASSLGDRGRGEKLFFGSGTQLSVL.

The chain employs TRBV10-2 and TRBJ2-7; 8 bases map to TRBD2. Unmatched junction bases numbered 6, after V lost 6 bases and J lost 2 bases. Germline V gene lookup returns CDR1 WSHSY and CDR2 SAAADI. The CDR3 is made up of 14 amino acids. The CDR3 reads CASRVAGSAYEQYF. The CDR3 DNA sequence: TGCGCCAGCAGGGTAGCGGGGAGCGCCTACGAGCAGTACTTC.

The V call is TRBV27, the J call TRBJ1-1; D gene unclear. V was trimmed by 6 bases and J by 6 bases, leaving 17 bases between them. Germline assignment: CDR1 MNHEY and CDR2 SMNVEV (reference sequence). The CDR3 contains 14 residues. The CDR3 region has the DNA TGTGCCAGCAGATCCTCCGGATGGAGATCTGAAGCTTTCTTT. Translating gives CASRSSGWRSEAFF.